Presented here are 30 T cell receptor beta chains from one specimen sequenced in a study of sequential checkpoint blockade in melanoma. Treatment reported: randomized to nivolumab then ipilimumab (arm A) or the reverse (arm B). Data came from immunoSEQ multiplex PCR; TCRdb stores just in-frame clones and leaves some out. The repertoire holds a few thousand clones, with over 15% as singletons. The starting material was tumor tissue (inferred from file names), obtained from a patient given nivolumab and ipilimumab in sequence. The receptors here all came from a human donor with melanoma.

This clone has a handful of counts. CDR3 nucleotides: TGTGCCAGCAGCACACCCGGGACAGGGTTGAAGAATGAGCAGTTCTTC. As protein: CASSTPGTGLKNEQFF. This sequence joins TRBV11-3 and TRBJ2-1, with 9 nucleotides matching TRBD1. Germline CDR1 is SGHNT and CDR2 is YENEEA. The J segment lost 7 bases and the V segment lost 5 bases, leaving 12 bases of the junction unmatched. CDR3 length equals 16 residues.

The sample holds a few counts of this clone. CDR3 amino acids: CASSLNTFNYGYTF. The CDR3 region has the DNA TGTGCCAGCAGCTTAAACACCTTTAACTATGGCTACACCTTC. The chain links TRBV11-3 to TRBJ1-2, with D hard to call. The germline gives CDR1 SGHNT, CDR2 YENEEA. CDR3 size: 14 residues. V was clipped by 2 bases and J by 1 base, with 8 bases between them.

This clone has only a few counts. The V and J genes are TRBV5-1 and TRBJ1-1; D is undetermined. The CDR3 contains 14 residues. Germline loops: CDR1 SGHRS, CDR2 YFSETQ. Trimming took 4 bases from V and 1 from J, leaving 11 bases between them. In nucleotides, the CDR3 is TGCGCCAGCAGCGCAGGTCCCGGGAACACTGAAGCTTTCTTT. This codes for CASSAGPGNTEAFF.

The V gene is TRBV14, the J gene TRBJ2-1; TRBD1 matches at 7 bases. The V segment lost 4 bases and the J segment 5 bases; nucleotides outside the gene matches: 8. Germline-derived CDR1 and CDR2 are SGHDN and FVKESK. This CDR3 has 15 residues. CDR3 amino acids: CASSPRGWENNEQFF. CDR3 in DNA: TGTGCCAGCAGCCCCAGGGGGTGGGAGAACAATGAGCAGTTCTTC.

By its share, this clone is medium-sized. The chain is built from TRBV11-3 and TRBJ1-1; D is unclear. Trimming pared 5 bases from V and 1 base from J, leaving 11 bases between. Germline V gene sequence: CDR1 SGHNT, CDR2 YENEEA. The length of the CDR3 is 14 residues. CDR3 DNA: TGTGCCAGCAGCCAACCTGGCAGGAACACTGAAGCTTTCTTT. It encodes CASSQPGRNTEAFF.

This chain joins TRBV28 and TRBJ1-3; D gene ambiguous. Germline lookup yields CDR1 MDHEN and CDR2 SYDVKM. V gave up 3 bases and J gave up 0 bases, with 18 bases separating them. The CDR3 length is 18 residues. CDR3 loop: CASSFTVASSSSGNTIYF. The CDR3 DNA reads TGTGCCAGCAGTTTTACAGTGGCGTCCTCCAGCTCTGGAAACACCATATATTTT. Based on the CDR3 plus reference TRBV28 and TRBJ1-3, the full variable domain is DVKVTQSSRYLVKRTGEKVFLECVQDMDHENMFWYRQDPGLGLRLIYFSYDVKMKEKGDIPEGYSVSREKKERFSLILESASTNQTSMYLCASSFTVASSSSGNTIYFGEGSWLTVV.

The genes are TRBV5-1 and TRBJ2-7; tentative D call: TRBD2 (6 bases). The V end lost 0 bases, the J end lost 3 bases, and 10 bases lay between the germline ends. The CDR3 runs 14 residues. Germline V gives CDR1 SGHRS, CDR2 YFSETQ. This CDR3 reads CASSLDGGIYEQYF. The CDR3 DNA follows: TGCGCCAGCAGCTTGGATGGGGGGATCTACGAGCAGTACTTC.

By sample fraction, this clone is medium-sized. The chain carries TRBV11-3 and TRBJ1-4; D gene unclear. The V gene's germline CDR1 is SGHNT and CDR2 YENEEA. Trimming took 5 bases from V and 0 from J, leaving 7 bases between them. The CDR3 loop spans 14 amino acids. CDR3: CASSPIATNEKLFF. CDR3 DNA sequence: TGTGCCAGCAGCCCTATTGCAACTAATGAAAAACTGTTTTTT.

The rearrangement uses TRBV12-5 and TRBJ1-1; maybe TRBD1 (5 bases). The length of the CDR3 is 15 residues. Germline values: CDR1 LGHNT, CDR2 FRNRAP. CDR3 nucleotides: TGTGCCAGCACCCTTGGGAGGGGTTCGTTCACTGAAGCTTTCTTT. It yields the protein CASTLGRGSFTEAFF. The whole variable domain, filled in from reference TRBV12-5 and TRBJ1-1, reads DARVTQTPRHKVTEMGQEVTMRCQPILGHNTVFWYRQTMMQGLELLAYFRNRAPLDDSGMPKDRFSAEMPDATLATLKIQPSEPRDSAVYFCASTLGRGSFTEAFFGQGTRLTVV.

This clone was seen repeatedly, ten times or more. The chain is built from TRBV11-3 and TRBJ2-7, with unresolved D. In germline, CDR1 is SGHNT, CDR2 YENEEA. The ends were cut back, 1 base at V and 1 base at J, with 8 bases in the middle. The CDR3 has 14 amino acids. This chain's CDR3 is CASSLGTWSYEQYF. Here the CDR3 DNA reads TGTGCCAGCAGCTTAGGGACCTGGTCCTACGAGCAGTACTTC. Supplemented by reference TRBV11-3 and TRBJ2-7, the full variable domain reads EAGVVQSPRYKIIEKKQPVAFWCNPISGHNTLYWYLQNLGQGPELLIRYENEEAVDDSQLPKDRFSAERLKGVDSTLKIQPAELGDSAVYLCASSLGTWSYEQYFGPGTRLTVT.

This chain uses TRBV19 with TRBJ1-6; possibly TRBD1 for D (5 bases). This CDR3 spans 13 amino acids. Germline V gene data show CDR1 as LNHDA and CDR2 as SQIVND (reference sequence). The V end lost 7 bases, the J end lost 8 bases, and 12 bases lay between the germline ends. The CDR3 nucleotides are TGTGCCAGTAATTCCCAGGGAGATTCACCCCTCCACTTT. It yields the protein CASNSQGDSPLHF.

The J gene is TRBJ2-3, the V gene TRBV19; TRBD1 agrees at 10 bases. V lost 6 bases to trimming and J lost 4 bases; unmatched junction nucleotides: 4. This CDR3 is built from 14 residues. The germline CDR1 and CDR2 sequences are LNHDA and SQIVND (reference sequence). Written as DNA, the CDR3 is TGTGCCAGTAGCGACAGGGGGCTCGCAGATACGCAGTATTTT. As protein: CASSDRGLADTQYF.

This clone was counted only a few times. This chain connects TRBV6-8 to TRBJ1-2, with 10 bases that match TRBD1. The CDR3 has 15 residues. Losses at the gene ends were 6 bases for V and 5 bases for J; bases not matched to a gene: 9. The germline CDR1 and CDR2 sequences are MNHGY and SAAAGT. The CDR3 DNA follows: TGTGCCAGCAGCGACGGGACAGGGGATTCGTATGGCTACACCTTC. Protein sequence: CASSDGTGDSYGYTF.

This clone was seen ten or more times. V is TRBV11-3 and J is TRBJ1-6; no clear D gene. V lost 4 bases, J lost 7 bases, and 17 bases lay in between. Germline-derived CDR1 and CDR2 are SGHNT and YENEEA. The CDR3 sequence is 16 residues long. Here the CDR3 reads CASSSSWAFGNSPLHF. The CDR3 nucleotides read TGTGCCAGCAGCTCAAGTTGGGCCTTTGGGAATTCACCCCTCCACTTT.

By frequency in the sample, this clone is medium-sized (0.01 to 0.1%). The CDR3 is CASSPPREWNEQFF. DNA of the CDR3: TGTGCCAGCAGCCCCCCCAGGGAATGGAATGAGCAGTTCTTC. V gene TRBV11-3 combines with J gene TRBJ2-1; maybe TRBD1 (5 bases). This CDR3 is built from 14 residues. CDR1 SGHNT and CDR2 YENEEA come from the germline V gene. The germline V and J ends were trimmed by 5 bases and 7 bases, with 15 bases remaining between them.

V gene TRBV18 combines with J gene TRBJ2-7, with 11 bases matching TRBD2. CDR3 length equals 15 residues. V gave up 3 bases and J gave up 3 bases; unmatched junction bases: 4. Germline-derived CDR1 and CDR2 are KGHSH and LQKENI. Here the CDR3 DNA reads TGTGCCAGCTCACCCCCGGGACTAGCGGACTACGAGCAGTACTTC. It specifies CASSPPGLADYEQYF.

This clone was seen only a few times. The chain links TRBV9 to TRBJ1-2; 8 positions agree with TRBD1. Germline CDR1 SGDLS, CDR2 YYNGEE. CDR3 length equals 14 residues. V shed 4 bases, J shed 3 bases, and the junction held 5 bases outside the gene matches. Here the CDR3 reads CASSPTGVDYGYTF. The CDR3 bases are TGTGCCAGCAGCCCGACAGGGGTAGACTATGGCTACACCTTC.

At least ten counts were recorded for this clone. V usage is TRBV11-3 and J usage is TRBJ2-7; D may match TRBD1 or TRBD2 (5 bases each). CDR3 length equals 14 residues. V was clipped by 8 bases and J by 1 base, with 15 bases between them. Germline-derived CDR1 and CDR2 are SGHNT and YENEEA. The CDR3 DNA reads TGTGCCAGCCTCCCGGGGCCAAGTTCCTACGAGCAGTACTTC. Translated: CASLPGPSSYEQYF.

This clone was observed many times. The CDR3 bases are TGTGGGTCGGCGGTAGCGGGAGGTCCAGATACGCAGTATTTT. It encodes CGSAVAGGPDTQYF. The rearrangement links TRBV12-2 to TRBJ2-3; TRBD2 was called by the table and not checked on the DNA. TRBV12-2 is described as a pseudogene. This CDR3 spans 14 amino acids.

Many counts were recorded for this clone. The genes are TRBV11-3 and TRBJ2-3; the D call may be TRBD1 or TRBD2 (5 bases each). The V gene lost 5 bases and the J gene lost 4 bases, with 16 bases spanning the gap. The CDR3 length is 15 residues. Germline CDR1 reads SGHNT; CDR2 reads YENEEA. This chain's CDR3 is CASSPRLLGADTQYF. CDR3 coding DNA: TGTGCCAGCAGCCCCCGACTACTGGGGGCAGATACGCAGTATTTT.

At least ten counts were recorded for this clone. This chain connects TRBV11-3 to TRBJ2-7; D call uncertain. Germline V gene data show CDR1 as SGHNT and CDR2 as YENEEA. The CDR3 length is 16 residues. The V end was cut by 5 bases, the J end by 0 bases, with 17 bases between. As DNA, the CDR3 is TGTGCCAGCAGCCCTTTCTCCCCTCGCAGCTCCTACGAGCAGTACTTC. As protein: CASSPFSPRSSYEQYF.

This clone appeared a few times. The V gene is TRBV19, the J gene TRBJ2-1; 11 bases fit TRBD2. V was clipped by 7 bases and J by 10 bases; unmatched bases: 12. There are 15 residues in the CDR3. Germline values: CDR1 LNHDA, CDR2 SQIVND (reference sequence). CDR3: CASTPETSGNVEQFF. The CDR3 DNA reads as TGTGCCAGTACCCCGGAGACTAGCGGGAATGTCGAGCAGTTCTTC.

This clone came up a few times. The gene calls are TRBV9 and TRBJ1-1; D not certain. This CDR3 has 13 residues. Germline V gene data show CDR1 as SGDLS and CDR2 as YYNGEE. The V gene lost 3 bases and the J gene lost 2 bases, with 8 bases spanning the gap. The chain's CDR3 is CASSADFNTEAFF. The CDR3 nucleotides read TGTGCCAGCAGCGCGGACTTTAACACTGAAGCTTTCTTT.

This clone is large by share. The rearrangement links TRBV28 to TRBJ1-2; D is unresolved. Germline V CDR1 and CDR2: MDHEN, SYDVKM. Trimming removed 1 base at V and 0 bases at J, with 9 bases between. The CDR3 sequence is 15 residues long. CDR3 in DNA: TGTGCCAGCAGTTTATCCCCAGGCGCTAACTATGGCTACACCTTC. Protein sequence: CASSLSPGANYGYTF.

CDR3 region: CASSLGGTIPYEQYF. The CDR3 DNA follows: TGTGCCAGCAGCTTAGGTGGGACTATCCCCTACGAGCAGTACTTC. The chain combines TRBV11-3 with TRBJ2-7; TRBD2 agrees at 7 bases. Trimming cost V 1 base and J 2 bases; bases outside gene matches: 5. The CDR3 covers 15 residues. Germline values: CDR1 SGHNT, CDR2 YENEEA.

Note on this clone: One junction end does not reproduce the germline sequence, and a read error may be involved. V is TRBV6-8 and J is TRBJ1-1; 9 bases agree with TRBD1. The CDR3 loop spans 16 amino acids. Germline lookup yields CDR1 MNHGY and CDR2 SAAAGT. CDR3 residues: CAISANRGQSNTEAFF. The CDR3 DNA follows: TGTGCCATCAGTGCTAACAGGGGGCAATCTAACACTGAAGCTTTCTTT.

This clone was recorded a few times. The genes are TRBV6-8 and TRBJ2-3; D is unclear. V was trimmed by 6 bases and J by 3 bases, leaving 7 bases between them. CDR3 size: 12 residues. CDR1 MNHGY and CDR2 SAAAGT come from the germline V gene. The CDR3 nucleotides are TGTGCCAGCAGCTACCGGACAGATACGCAGTATTTT. Protein: CASSYRTDTQYF.

This chain joins TRBV23-1 and TRBJ1-5; no reliable D call. TRBV23-1 is flagged as an ORF with uncertain function. The V end was cut by 2 bases, the J end by 0 bases, with 17 bases between. This CDR3 comprises 18 residues. The CDR3 sequence: CASSQVVRPKYSNQPQHF. In DNA form, the CDR3 reads TGCGCCAGCAGTCAAGTAGTTAGACCGAAATATAGCAATCAGCCCCAGCATTTT.

There are many counts of this clone. This CDR3 reads CASTIGAGRSTDTQYF. The CDR3 DNA reads as TGTGCCAGCACTATAGGGGCAGGGCGCAGCACAGATACGCAGTATTTT. V gene TRBV11-3 combines with J gene TRBJ2-3, with TRBD1 as a possible D gene (5 bases). The CDR3 runs 16 residues. The V end was cut by 7 bases, the J end by 0 bases, with 17 bases between. Germline V gene data show CDR1 as SGHNT and CDR2 as YENEEA.

This clone showed up just a few times. This chain links TRBV5-1 with TRBJ2-2; the D gene is possibly TRBD1 (6 bases). The CDR3 contains 16 residues. In germline, CDR1 is SGHRS, CDR2 YFSETQ. Trimming removed 0 bases from V and 2 bases from J, with 11 bases in between. CDR3 region: CASSLVTGHNTGELFF. In nucleotides, the CDR3 is TGCGCCAGCAGCTTGGTCACAGGGCATAACACCGGGGAGCTGTTTTTT.